This TCR beta chain was captured in a study of blood T cell repertoires in COVID-19. Study as a whole: Sites across the United States, Italy and Spain contributed samples from acute and convalescent COVID-19. T cells, B-cell-depleted T cells, or PBMCs provided the cDNA or gDNA that served as material.

Germline CDR1 is MNHEY and CDR2 is SMNVEV (reference sequence). The V gene lost 0 bases and the J gene lost 6 bases, with 18 bases spanning the gap. The CDR3 runs 16 residues. In the original workflow: The assay estimated nucleated cells by amplifying reference gene primers. Sequencing was performed with immunoSEQ multiplex PCR; in TCRdb, only in-frame clones are kept and a portion is missing. Clone size and the V and J calls come from that table; the DNA yielded D and trimming. Of 150,000 to 200,000 clones listed, 87% are singletons. Specimen: peripheral blood. The TCR comes from a human donor in a cohort sampled during active COVID-19. The V call is TRBV27, the J call TRBJ2-7, with D tentatively TRBD1 (5 bases). The chain's CDR3 is CASSLSSTVGASEQYF. The CDR3 nucleotides read TGTGCCAGCAGTTTATCGAGTACCGTAGGGGCGAGCGAGCAGTACTTC.